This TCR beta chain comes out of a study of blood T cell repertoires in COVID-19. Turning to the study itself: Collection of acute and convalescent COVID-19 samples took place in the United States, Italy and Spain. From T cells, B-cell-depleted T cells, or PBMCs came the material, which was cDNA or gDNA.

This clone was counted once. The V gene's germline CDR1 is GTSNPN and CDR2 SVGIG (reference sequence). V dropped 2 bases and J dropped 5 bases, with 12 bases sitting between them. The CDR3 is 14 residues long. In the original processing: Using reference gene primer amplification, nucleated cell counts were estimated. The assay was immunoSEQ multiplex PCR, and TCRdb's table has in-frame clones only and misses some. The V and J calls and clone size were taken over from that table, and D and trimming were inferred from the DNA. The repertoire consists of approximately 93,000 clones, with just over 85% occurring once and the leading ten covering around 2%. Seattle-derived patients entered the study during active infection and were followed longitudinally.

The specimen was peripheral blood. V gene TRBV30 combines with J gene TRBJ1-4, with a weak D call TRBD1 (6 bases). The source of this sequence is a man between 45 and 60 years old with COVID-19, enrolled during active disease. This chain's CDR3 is CAWSTGGLNEKLFF. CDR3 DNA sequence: TGTGCCTGGAGTACGGGGGGCCTAAATGAAAAACTGTTTTTT.